The clone carrying this T cell receptor (beta chain) was picked up a small number of times. These data belong to a study of T-cell memory formation after mild COVID-19. TCRdb recomputed calls from the 5' RACE reads with MiXCR, one row per CDR3 protein. Of 85,000 to 130,000 distinct CDR3 sequences listed, 12% are singletons. Sequenced material: PBMCs or a T cell subset sorted from them (not recorded which). The TCR originated in an adult woman who had mild COVID-19 (a few samples of this study predate the infection). Cell type and time point are not known.

CDR3 sequence reads: CASSLGGSGRLGADTQYF. Here the CDR3 DNA reads TGTGCCAGCAGCTTAGGAGGTAGCGGGAGGCTCGGGGCAGATACGCAGTATTTT. This sequence joins TRBV7-2 and TRBJ2-3; 10 bases map to TRBD2. The CDR3 sequence is 18 residues long. Germline CDR1 reads SGHTA; CDR2 reads FQGNSA. Losses at the gene ends were 1 base for V and 4 bases for J; bases not matched to a gene: 11.